A selection of T cell receptor beta chains follows, all from one sample in a study of blood T cell repertoires in COVID-19. Using immunoSEQ multiplex PCR, the repertoire was profiled, and TCRdb retains in-frame clones only, with some absent. The sample shows roughly 90,000 clones, about four fifths of them seen only once. The specimen was peripheral blood. The source is a woman in her 70s with acute or convalescent COVID-19. CDR3s include the opening cysteine and the closing phenylalanine or tryptophan. The D gene is left open where the match is weak. Rows give clone size only sometimes, using once, few, many, or a class for an expanded clone.

cdr3_nt cdr3_aa clone_size d_call j_call v_call
TGTGCCAGCAGCCAAGACCCAACTGGAAACACCATATATTTT CASSQDPTGNTIYF few - TRBJ1-3 TRBV4-2
TGTGCTAGTTCGGCGGGGGTCGGCACAGATACGCAGTATTTT CASSAGVGTDTQYF - TRBD2 TRBJ2-3 TRBV12-5
TGTGCCAGCAGTTTCTCATCGGGGGGCTACACCTTC CASSFSSGGYTF - - TRBJ1-2 TRBV28
TGTGCCAGCAGCCTACAGGGAGATTACACTGAAGCTTTCTTT CASSLQGDYTEAFF - - TRBJ1-1 TRBV5-4
TGTGCCAGTAGAGCCCTCGGGGGGACCAACACCGGGGAGCTGTTTTTT CASRALGGTNTGELFF - TRBD2 TRBJ2-2 TRBV19
TGTGCCAGCTCACCACTAGCGGGTTCCTACAATGAGCAGTTCTTC CASSPLAGSYNEQFF - TRBD2 TRBJ2-1 TRBV18
TGCAGCGTACAGGGTTTGGGCACCGGGGAGCTGTTTTTT CSVQGLGTGELFF - - TRBJ2-2 TRBV29-1
TGTGCCAGCACGGAGCCCGAACAAGAGACCCAGTACTTC CASTEPEQETQYF few - TRBJ2-5 TRBV6-5
TGTGCCAGCAGCCAATTGAGACAGAACTATGGCTACACCTTC CASSQLRQNYGYTF - - TRBJ1-2 TRBV3-1/TRBV3-2
TGCGCCAGCAGCGTCGGATCAGGCTCTGGAAACACCATATATTTT CASSVGSGSGNTIYF - - TRBJ1-3 TRBV5-1
TGTGCCAGCAGTACCCGACCGGGACAGGGGGCGATAGGAAACTATGGCTACACCTTC CASSTRPGQGAIGNYGYTF - TRBD1 TRBJ1-2 TRBV27
TGCGCCAGCAGTGAGAGGACAGGGGGTGAAGCTTTCTTT CASSERTGGEAFF once TRBD1 TRBJ1-1 TRBV10-1
TGTGCCAGCAGTTTAATTAGCGGGGGCACAGATACGCAGTATTTT CASSLISGGTDTQYF - TRBD2 TRBJ2-3 TRBV6-5
TGCGCCAGCCAAGAGGGGGTTGCGCAGCCCCAGCATTTT CASQEGVAQPQHF few - TRBJ1-5 TRBV10-2
TGTGCCAGCAGTGTTCCGGGACACGGCTATAATTCACCCCTCCACTTT CASSVPGHGYNSPLHF - - TRBJ1-6 TRBV2
TGTGCCAGTAGTATAAACCGGGGGGGTGTAAATGAGCAGTTCTTC CASSINRGGVNEQFF - TRBD2 TRBJ2-1 TRBV19
TGTGCCAGCAGTTTGGCAGGGTCCTCCTATAATTCACCCCTCCACTTT CASSLAGSSYNSPLHF - - TRBJ1-6 TRBV27
TGTGCCAGTAGGTCACTGTACTCTGGGGCCAACGTCCTGACTTTC CASRSLYSGANVLTF - - TRBJ2-6 TRBV19
TGCGCCAGCAGTGAGTCCTCAGGGTCTGCTTTCTTT CASSESSGSAFF - - TRBJ1-1 TRBV10-1
TGTGCCAGCAGCTCCGGGACAGGGCTCTCTGCGGGCTATGGCTACACCTTC CASSSGTGLSAGYGYTF - TRBD1 TRBJ1-2 TRBV25-1
TGTGCTAGCAGCGCTAGCGGGGAGATCACAGATACGCAGTATTTT CASSASGEITDTQYF - TRBD2 TRBJ2-3 TRBV7-7
TGTGCCAGCAGTACCACGACAGGTTACTATGGCTACACCTTC CASSTTTGYYGYTF - - TRBJ1-2 TRBV27
TGCGCCACTTCGACAGGCCTGGGCGGCAATCAGCCCCAGCATTTT CATSTGLGGNQPQHF - - TRBJ1-5 TRBV10-2
TGTGCCAGCAAACAGGGGACTTTCTCCTACGAGCAGTACTTC CASKQGTFSYEQYF few - TRBJ2-7 TRBV19
TGTGCCAGCAGCGCGACTAGGACAGGGGAGGGCATTCAGTACTTC CASSATRTGEGIQYF - TRBD1 TRBJ2-4 TRBV9
TGTGCCAGCAGTTTATCGCCGGGAGATACGCAGTATTTT CASSLSPGDTQYF - - TRBJ2-3 TRBV27
TGTGCCAGCAGCTTAGCCCCGAATGAAAAACTGTTTTTT CASSLAPNEKLFF once - TRBJ1-4 TRBV11-2
TGTGCCAGCAGTGACATCCGGGGACATCAATGGGGGGGCTACACCTTC CASSDIRGHQWGGYTF - - TRBJ1-2 TRBV25-1
TGTGCCAGCAGCACGACTAGGGGCGAGCAGTACTTC CASSTTRGEQYF once - TRBJ2-7 TRBV3-1/TRBV3-2